A single sample gave rise to the 26 T cell receptor beta chains below, sequenced in a study of shared clonotypes between healthy human individuals. Measured with immunoSEQ multiplex PCR; TCRdb has only the in-frame clones, and not every one. The profile shows 1.6 million or so clones, approximately 98.5% of them singletons. Sequencing was performed on naive CD4+ T cells sorted from blood. As to subset: CD45RA+ positively selected. The source of these receptors is a man aged 25 to 40 in good health.

V gene TRBV16 combines with J gene TRBJ2-7; D call uncertain. V lost 2 bases and J 3 bases, leaving 14 bases between the germline ends. Germline V CDR1 and CDR2: KGHSY, FQNENV. This CDR3 contains 15 residues. The CDR3 DNA sequence: TGTGCCAGCAGCCAACGCGGTAGCTCGATCTACGAGCAGTACTTC. It yields the protein CASSQRGSSIYEQYF.

V and J are TRBV5-4 and TRBJ1-4, with D possibly being TRBD1 (6 bases). V lost 5 bases and J lost 8, with 13 bases in between. The germline V gene has CDR1 SGHNT and CDR2 YYREEE (reference sequence). The CDR3 is made up of 13 amino acids. The CDR3 loop reads CASSGGGPEKLFF. Written as DNA, the CDR3 is TGTGCCAGCAGTGGGGGGGGGCCGGAAAAACTGTTTTTT.

V gene TRBV11-2 combines with J gene TRBJ1-5; 7 nucleotides align to TRBD1. The V gene end was trimmed by 5 bases and the J gene end by 4 bases; junction bases not matched to a gene: 2. CDR1 is SGHAT, CDR2 FQNNGV, per germline. The CDR3 length is 13 residues. CDR3 nucleotide sequence: TGTGCCAGCAGCCAACAGGGGAATCAGCCCCAGCATTTT. It yields the protein CASSQQGNQPQHF.

The V and J genes are TRBV19 and TRBJ2-7; D possibly uses TRBD1 or TRBD2 (5 bases each). This CDR3 has 15 amino acids. Germline loops: CDR1 LNHDA, CDR2 SQIVND (reference sequence). V lost 5 bases and J lost 6, with 20 bases in between. The CDR3, as DNA: TGTGCCAGTAGTTCCCGGGACGGTCGGATAAGCGAGCAGTACTTC. Translation gives CASSSRDGRISEQYF.

The V and J genes are TRBV27 and TRBJ1-5; D possibly corresponds to TRBD1 (5 bases). Trimming took 5 bases from V and 3 from J, leaving 14 bases between them. This CDR3 is built from 15 residues. The germline gives CDR1 MNHEY, CDR2 SMNVEV (reference sequence). The CDR3 region is CASSPRQPPNQPQHF. As DNA, the CDR3 is TGTGCCAGCAGTCCTAGACAGCCTCCCAATCAGCCCCAGCATTTT.

Comments on this clone: In the same sample, other DNA sequences code for this CDR3. The chain recombines TRBV29-1 with TRBJ2-3, with 11 bases aligning to TRBD2. With 6 bases clipped from V and 2 bases from J, the junction kept 7 bases outside the gene matches. Germline loops: CDR1 SQVTM, CDR2 ANQGSEA. The CDR3 runs to 15 residues. CDR3 nucleotide sequence: TGCAGCGTCCTTGGGACTAGCGGAGACACAGATACGCAGTATTTT. Protein product: CSVLGTSGDTDTQYF.

The rearrangement links TRBV11-2 to TRBJ2-2; D is uncertain. Germline V lookup: CDR1 SGHAT, CDR2 FQNNGV. Trimming took 4 bases from V and 9 from J, leaving 9 bases between them. The CDR3 loop spans 12 amino acids. The CDR3: CASSSVSRELFF. In DNA, the CDR3 is TGTGCCAGCAGCTCCGTCAGCAGGGAGCTGTTTTTT.

The gene calls are TRBV5-1 and TRBJ2-3; D is tentatively TRBD1 or TRBD2 (5 bases each). Germline-derived CDR1 and CDR2 are SGHRS and YFSETQ. Trimming pared 0 bases from V and 2 bases from J, leaving 13 bases between. The CDR3 spans 16 residues. The CDR3 coding sequence is TGCGCCAGCAGCTTGGCCCATGGGGGACCCACAGATACGCAGTATTTT. Encoded protein: CASSLAHGGPTDTQYF.

The gene calls are TRBV5-6 and TRBJ2-7; tentative D call: TRBD1 (5 bases). This CDR3 spans 15 amino acids. Germline lookup yields CDR1 SGHDT and CDR2 YYEEEE. The germline V and J ends were trimmed by 2 bases and 6 bases, with 18 bases remaining between them. CDR3 nucleotide sequence: TGTGCCAGCAGCTTTCAGGGCAGGGCGTCTGGCGAGCAGTACTTC. Encoded protein: CASSFQGRASGEQYF.

CDR3 loop: CASSPMDSYGYTF. In DNA, the CDR3 is TGTGCCAGCAGTCCAATGGACAGCTATGGCTACACCTTC. J is TRBJ1-2 and V is TRBV27; D is perhaps TRBD1 (6 bases). Germline CDR1 and CDR2: MNHEY and SMNVEV (reference sequence). Trimming took 5 bases from V and 4 from J, leaving 11 bases between them. The CDR3 is 13 amino acids.

V and J are TRBV29-1 and TRBJ2-7; 15 bases agree with TRBD2. CDR1 is SQVTM and CDR2 is ANQGSEA in the germline V gene. The V segment lost 4 bases and the J segment 7 bases; nucleotides outside the gene matches: 2. The CDR3 is made up of 13 amino acids. CDR3 in amino acids: CSVGGTSGREQYF. CDR3 in DNA: TGCAGCGTTGGGGGGACTAGCGGGAGGGAGCAGTACTTC.

As regards this clone: Other DNA variants within this sample encode the same CDR3. The chain has TRBV5-1 and TRBJ2-1, with D possibly TRBD2 on 5 matching bases. Trimming left V 0 bases short and J 1 base short, with 14 bases between. Germline CDR1 reads SGHRS; CDR2 reads YFSETQ. There are 17 residues in the CDR3. The CDR3 protein is CASSLASGSGSYNEQFF. Written as DNA, the CDR3 is TGCGCCAGCAGCTTGGCCTCGGGGTCAGGTTCCTACAATGAGCAGTTCTTC.

The rearrangement uses TRBV9 and TRBJ1-2, with D perhaps TRBD1 (6 bases). There are 17 residues in the CDR3. The germline V gene has CDR1 SGDLS and CDR2 YYNGEE. Trimming took 5 bases from V and 3 from J, leaving 23 bases between them. The CDR3 sequence: CASSGGRDRLNHYGYTF. The CDR3 DNA is TGTGCCAGCAGTGGGGGCAGGGACCGATTAAACCACTATGGCTACACCTTC.

CDR3 bases: TGTGCCAGCAGTCCCCCGGGGGAACTCTCCTACGAGCAGTACTTC. Protein sequence: CASSPPGELSYEQYF. The chain links TRBV6-5 to TRBJ2-7, with D maybe TRBD2 (6 bases). This CDR3 is built from 15 residues. The V gene lost 5 bases and the J gene lost 0 bases, with 14 bases spanning the gap. Germline assignment: CDR1 MNHEY and CDR2 SVGAGI.

The rearrangement uses TRBV5-1 and TRBJ2-1; 9 bases line up with TRBD2. CDR3 length: 16 residues. The J segment lost 5 bases and the V segment lost 7 bases, leaving 13 bases of the junction unmatched. Germline CDR1 reads SGHRS; CDR2 reads YFSETQ. This CDR3 is CASALAGLTGDNEQFF. The CDR3 bases are TGCGCCAGCGCGCTAGCGGGACTTACCGGGGACAATGAGCAGTTCTTC. Full variable domain (remainder filled in from reference TRBV5-1 and TRBJ2-1): KAGVTQTPRYLIKTRGQQVTLSCSPISGHRSVSWYQQTPGQGLQFLFEYFSETQRNKGNFPGRFSGRQFSNSRSEMNVSTLELGDSALYLCASALAGLTGDNEQFFGPGTRLTVL.

The rearrangement joins TRBV5-4 to TRBJ2-5, with no clear D. CDR1 is SGHNT, CDR2 YYREEE, per germline (reference sequence). This CDR3 is built from 13 residues. V was trimmed by 3 bases and J by 4 bases, leaving 10 bases between them. The CDR3 nucleotides read TGTGCCAGCAGCTCAGCCAAGGGAGAGACCCAGTACTTC. Translated, it gives CASSSAKGETQYF.

The rearrangement joins TRBV28 to TRBJ1-1; D is undetermined. Deletions cut 6 bases from V and 8 bases from J, with 10 bases between. The CDR3 loop spans 11 amino acids. Per the germline V gene, CDR1 is MDHEN and CDR2 is SYDVKM. CDR3 sequence: CASRSGPEAFF. CDR3 DNA sequence: TGTGCCAGCAGGTCTGGACCCGAAGCTTTCTTT.

This sequence joins TRBV28 and TRBJ2-7; D tentatively reads TRBD1 or TRBD2 (6 bases each). The CDR3 loop spans 12 amino acids. The germline V and J ends were trimmed by 8 bases and 3 bases, with 11 bases remaining between them. Germline assignment: CDR1 MDHEN and CDR2 SYDVKM. CDR3 nucleotides: TGTGCCAGCGAGGGGGGCGTCTACGAGCAGTACTTC. This sequence encodes CASEGGVYEQYF.

The chain couples TRBV6-5 to TRBJ2-7, with TRBD2 matching 7 bases. Germline trimming cut 2 bases from V and 3 bases from J; bases unmatched to any gene: 10. The CDR3 is 16 amino acids. Germline V lookup: CDR1 MNHEY, CDR2 SVGAGI. CDR3 in DNA: TGTGCCAGCAGTTACACCGGGAGGTTGGGGAACTACGAGCAGTACTTC. This gives the protein CASSYTGRLGNYEQYF.

The gene calls are TRBV15 and TRBJ2-1; no reliable D call. The CDR3 runs 16 residues. Per germline, CDR1 LNHNV and CDR2 YYDKDF (reference sequence). Trimming removed 1 base at V and 9 bases at J, with 19 bases between. The CDR3 DNA follows: TGTGCCACCAGCAGAGGCCCAATGCGAGATATAGGTGAGCAGTTCTTC. The encoded protein is CATSRGPMRDIGEQFF.

J is TRBJ2-5 and V is TRBV7-8; D unresolved. Per germline, CDR1 SGHVS and CDR2 FQNEAQ. Trimming pared 8 bases from V and 1 base from J, leaving 11 bases between. The CDR3 sequence is 13 residues long. CDR3 DNA: TGTGCCAGCGGATGGCACTCCCAAGAGACCCAGTACTTC. Amino acids: CASGWHSQETQYF.

The gene calls are TRBV18 and TRBJ2-5, with D possibly TRBD1 on 6 matching bases. The CDR3 has 15 amino acids. Looked up from germline, CDR1 is KGHSH and CDR2 is LQKENI. V lost 3 bases to trimming and J lost 1 base, with 12 bases between them. In DNA, the CDR3 is TGTGCCAGCTCACCTCCAGGGGCGGCCCAAGAGACCCAGTACTTC. Protein sequence: CASSPPGAAQETQYF.

This chain connects TRBV7-2 to TRBJ2-5; 9 bases line up with TRBD1. This CDR3 is built from 13 residues. Germline assignment: CDR1 SGHTA and CDR2 FQGNSA. J gave up 4 bases and V 5 bases, and 2 bases lay outside the gene matches. The CDR3 nucleotides read TGTGCCAGCAGCCGGACAGGGGTAGAGACCCAGTACTTC. Translated: CASSRTGVETQYF.

V gene TRBV29-1 combines with J gene TRBJ2-2, with 9 bases aligning to TRBD2. Germline lookup yields CDR1 SQVTM and CDR2 ANQGSEA. This CDR3 has 14 residues. After removal of 7 bases from V and 1 base from J, the junction contained 4 bases not matched to a gene. CDR3 nucleotides: TGCAGCGCGATGACTAGCGGGAACACCGGGGAGCTGTTTTTT. Its protein is CSAMTSGNTGELFF.

J is TRBJ2-3 and V is TRBV6-4; tentative D call: TRBD2 (5 bases). The V gene lost 3 bases and the J gene lost 2 bases, with 9 bases spanning the gap. Germline V lookup: CDR1 MRHNA, CDR2 SNTAGT. The CDR3 covers 14 residues. The CDR3 DNA sequence: TGTGCCAGCAGTGAACGGGGATTCACAGATACGCAGTATTTT. Its protein product is CASSERGFTDTQYF.

The V call is TRBV7-2, the J call TRBJ2-3; 9 bases match TRBD2. CDR1 is SGHTA, CDR2 FQGNSA, per germline. The CDR3 loop spans 15 amino acids. V was clipped by 5 bases and J by 1 base; unmatched bases: 4. The CDR3 nucleotides read TGTGCCAGCAGCCCCCGGACTAGCGGCACAGATACGCAGTATTTT. Encoded protein: CASSPRTSGTDTQYF.